One and the same sample provided the 2 T cell receptor beta chains below, sequenced in a study of identical twins. TCRdb re-called the 5' RACE reads with MiXCR, one entry per CDR3 protein. The table records around 530,000 distinct CDR3 sequences, roughly 15% of them present only once. The same data also contributed to another study, on yellow fever vaccine responses in identical twins.

Sequencing was carried out using CD4+ T cells sorted from blood. These TCRs come from a young woman in good health.

This clonotype was found many times. The rearrangement joins TRBV15 to TRBJ2-3; TRBD1 might be the D (6 bases). V lost 1 base to trimming and J lost 0 bases, with 20 bases between them. CDR3 length equals 19 residues. Germline lookup yields CDR1 LNHNV and CDR2 YYDKDF (reference sequence). In nucleotides, the CDR3 is TGTGCCACCAGCAGAGGCTCCGTGAGGGGGTTGATGAGCACAGATACGCAGTATTTT. Its protein product is CATSRGSVRGLMSTDTQYF.

V is TRBV7-9 and J is TRBJ1-1; possible D gene TRBD1, 5 bases. The V gene lost 1 base and the J gene lost 5 bases, with 17 bases spanning the gap. The CDR3 runs to 16 residues. From germline, CDR1 is SEHNR and CDR2 FQNEAQ (reference sequence). CDR3 protein: CASSLGLSVRGTEAFF. CDR3 DNA sequence: TGTGCCAGCAGCTTAGGTTTATCGGTGAGGGGAACTGAAGCTTTCTTT.